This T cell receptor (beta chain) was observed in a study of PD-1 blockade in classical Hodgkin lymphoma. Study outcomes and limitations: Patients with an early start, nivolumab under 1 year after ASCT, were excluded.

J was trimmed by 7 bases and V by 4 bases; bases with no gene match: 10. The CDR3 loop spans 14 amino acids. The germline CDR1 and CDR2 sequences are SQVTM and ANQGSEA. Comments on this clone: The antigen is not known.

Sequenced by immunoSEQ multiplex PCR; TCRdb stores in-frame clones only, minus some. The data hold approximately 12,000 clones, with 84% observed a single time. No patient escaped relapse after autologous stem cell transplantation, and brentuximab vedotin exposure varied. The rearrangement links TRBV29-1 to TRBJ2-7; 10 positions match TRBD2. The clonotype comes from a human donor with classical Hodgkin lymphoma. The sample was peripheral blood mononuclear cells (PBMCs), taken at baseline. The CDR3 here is CSVVLLAGVGEQYF. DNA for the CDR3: TGCAGCGTTGTCTTGCTAGCGGGAGTCGGGGAGCAGTACTTC.